This TCR beta chain was recorded in a study of cytomegalovirus exposure and HLA in healthy donors. Findings and caveats of the study: The authors considered a cluster of highly shared sequence variants likely to be a sequencing artifact. Among TCR beta chains, those listed as cytomegalovirus-associated numbered more than 150.

As concerns this clone: Its target is unknown.

V lost 4 bases and J lost 6; bases outside the gene matches: 13. CDR1 is SGHVS, CDR2 FQNEAQ, per germline. The CDR3 runs to 16 residues. The PCR contained 60 Vbeta and 13 Jbeta primers. Generated by immunoSEQ multiplex PCR, the TCRdb table keeps only in-frame clones and is missing some. The sample yields 85,000 to 100,000 clones, roughly 80% seen once. Sequencing was carried out using PBMCs. This chain joins TRBV7-8 and TRBJ2-7, with TRBD2 identical over 9 bases. This TCR was recovered from a girl aged 2 to 10 in good health and CMV-seropositive. CDR3 DNA sequence: TGTGCCAGCAGCTCCCCGGGGGGACTAGCTGACGGCGAGCAGTACTTC. Translated: CASSSPGGLADGEQYF.